A selection of T cell receptor beta chains follows, all from one sample in a study of T cell repertoires in cytomegalovirus infection. Antigen specificity for these receptors is unknown. TCRdb reprocessed the reads with MiXCR, giving one entry per CDR3 protein. The sample shows a few hundred thousand distinct CDR3 sequences, about 42% of them seen only once. The sequenced sample was cultured PBMCs, obtained from culture after CMV antigen stimulation. These receptors were collected from a human donor in good health (CMV status not recorded). Some clones in this sample may be carry-over from other donors' samples. Each CDR3 is given with its conserved first and last residue. D genes are given only for firm matches. Only part of the rows carry a size: once, few, many, or a class if the clone is expanded.

TRBV7-2	TRBJ2-5	-	-	CASSLSLRAVQETQYF	TGTGCCAGCAGCTTAAGCCTTAGGGCGGTGCAAGAGACCCAGTACTTC
TRBV7-2	TRBJ2-1	-	many	CASSFSGGVNRDF	TGTGCCAGCAGCTTTAGTGGGGGGGTAAACAGGGATTTC
TRBV12-3/TRBV12-4	TRBJ1-5	TRBD1	-	CASRPTGGYSNQPQHF	TGTGCCAGCAGACCTACAGGGGGTTATAGCAATCAGCCCCAGCATTTT
TRBV11-2	TRBJ1-1	-	few	CASSPGFGTAYPNTEAFF	TGTGCCAGCAGCCCTGGTTTCGGGACGGCCTATCCGAACACTGAAGCTTTCTTT
TRBV19	TRBJ2-2	-	-	CARSSRGASTGELFF	TGTGCCCGTAGTTCCAGGGGGGCTAGCACCGGGGAGCTGTTTTTT
TRBV6-2/TRBV6-3	TRBJ2-1	-	-	CASRSIHNNEQFF	TGTGCCAGCAGAAGCATACATAACAATGAGCAGTTCTTC
TRBV7-9	TRBJ1-3	-	-	CASSLTEIGNTIYF	TGTGCCAGCAGCTTAACGGAGATAGGAAACACCATATATTTT
TRBV7-8	TRBJ2-5	TRBD2	few	CASSLAGHPAGETQYF	TGTGCCAGCAGCTTAGCGGGGCACCCAGCGGGGGAGACCCAGTACTTC
TRBV7-2	TRBJ2-3	TRBD2	many	CASSSARLAGADTQYF	TGTGCCAGCAGTTCGGCGCGGCTAGCGGGAGCAGATACGCAGTATTTT
TRBV11-2	TRBJ2-3	TRBD2	few	CASSPRTRSADTQYF	TGTGCCAGCAGCCCAAGGACTAGGTCGGCAGATACGCAGTATTTT
TRBV5-5	TRBJ2-2	TRBD2	-	CASSFSGIGTGELFF	TGTGCCAGCAGCTTTAGCGGGATAGGCACCGGGGAGCTGTTTTTT
TRBV7-3	TRBJ1-4	-	few	CASSLGDYHEKLFF	TGTGCCAGCAGCTTAGGGGACTACCATGAAAAACTGTTTTTT
TRBV27	TRBJ1-6	-	-	CASSRTVGQAHSPLHF	TGTGCCAGCAGCCGGACGGTAGGGCAGGCCCATTCACCCCTCCACTTT
TRBV28	TRBJ1-5	-	-	CASSLFTGVSNQPQHF	TGTGCCAGCAGTTTATTCACAGGCGTTAGCAATCAGCCCCAGCATTTT
TRBV2	TRBJ1-4	-	few	CASRRTVTSEKLFF	TGTGCCAGCAGAAGGACAGTGACGTCTGAAAAACTGTTTTTT
TRBV7-2	TRBJ2-3	TRBD2	few	CASSQLAGGPSTDTQYF	TGTGCCAGCAGCCAACTAGCGGGGGGACCTAGCACAGATACGCAGTATTTT
TRBV6-1	TRBJ1-1	-	-	CASTQGIGHITNTEAFF	TGTGCCAGTACCCAGGGAATTGGTCATATAACGAACACTGAAGCTTTCTTT
TRBV7-6	TRBJ2-5	-	few	CASSALPGETQYF	TGTGCCAGCAGCGCCCTTCCGGGGGAGACCCAGTACTTC
TRBV19	TRBJ2-1	TRBD2	few	CASSSGTSGGNEQFF	TGTGCCAGTAGCTCCGGGACTAGCGGGGGTAATGAGCAGTTCTTC
TRBV29-1	TRBJ1-2	-	-	CSVPGVLGYTF	TGCAGCGTTCCAGGGGTACTTGGCTACACCTTC
TRBV6-1	TRBJ1-1	-	-	CASSEIIPIHNTEAFF	TGTGCCAGCAGTGAGATTATCCCTATACATAACACTGAAGCTTTCTTT
TRBV12-3/TRBV12-4	TRBJ2-3	TRBD1	-	CASSPTTGASTDTQYF	TGTGCCAGCAGTCCAACCACAGGGGCTAGCACAGATACGCAGTATTTT
TRBV19	TRBJ1-5	-	-	CASSIGYQPQHF	TGTGCCAGTAGTATAGGCTATCAGCCCCAGCATTTT
TRBV29-1	TRBJ1-4	TRBD1	-	CSVEATGGAREKLFF	TGCAGCGTTGAGGCTACAGGGGGGGCCCGCGAAAAACTGTTTTTT
TRBV18	TRBJ1-3	TRBD1	-	CASSPVRGGAGNTIYF	TGTGCCAGCTCACCAGTCCGAGGGGGCGCAGGAAACACCATATATTTT
TRBV27	TRBJ2-1	TRBD1	-	CASSPTGIARNEQFF	TGTGCCAGCAGTCCGACAGGGATAGCGCGGAATGAGCAGTTCTTC
TRBV6-2/TRBV6-3	TRBJ2-1	TRBD2	once	CASSLRPGLAYEQFF	TGTGCCAGCAGCCTACGCCCGGGACTAGCGTATGAGCAGTTCTTC
TRBV10-3	TRBJ1-6	-	-	CATPPGGNSPLHF	TGTGCCACCCCCCCCGGGGGGAATTCACCCCTCCACTTT
TRBV11-2	TRBJ2-1	-	-	CASSLLGGGPSRQFF	TGTGCCAGCAGCTTATTGGGCGGGGGCCCTTCGAGGCAGTTCTTC
TRBV7-2	TRBJ1-1	-	-	CASSFEGSTEAFF	TGTGCCAGCAGCTTTGAGGGGAGCACTGAAGCTTTCTTT
TRBV10-3	TRBJ2-5	-	few	CAISVGGRTTGETQYF	TGTGCCATCAGTGTAGGAGGACGTACAACAGGCGAGACCCAGTACTTC
TRBV7-2	TRBJ2-7	-	-	CANSPIDRAVSYEQYF	TGTGCCAACAGCCCCATTGACCGAGCAGTTTCCTACGAGCAGTACTTC
TRBV7-4	TRBJ2-5	-	few	CAIPPQQGQETQYF	TGTGCCATTCCGCCCCAGCAGGGGCAAGAGACCCAGTACTTC
TRBV7-2	TRBJ2-1	-	few	CASSLDSVPSVEQFF	TGTGCCAGCAGCTTAGACAGCGTTCCGAGTGTTGAGCAGTTCTTC
TRBV27	TRBJ2-5	-	-	CAIRRGETQYF	TGTGCCATCCGTCGCGGGGAGACCCAGTACTTC
TRBV5-6	TRBJ2-5	TRBD1	-	CASSLAQGARETQYF	TGTGCCAGCAGCTTGGCTCAGGGGGCGCGAGAGACCCAGTACTTC
TRBV20-1	TRBJ1-4	TRBD1	-	CSATDRVNNEKLFF	TGCAGTGCCACCGACAGGGTAAATAATGAAAAACTGTTTTTT
TRBV12-3/TRBV12-4	TRBJ2-2	-	-	CASSFLVNTGELFF	TGTGCCAGCAGTTTCCTAGTGAACACCGGGGAGCTGTTTTTT
TRBV5-6	TRBJ2-5	-	-	CASSLRPGGAETQYF	TGTGCCAGCAGCTTGCGGCCGGGTGGGGCGGAGACCCAGTACTTC
TRBV12-3/TRBV12-4	TRBJ1-2	-	-	CASRSDNNYGYTF	TGTGCCAGCAGATCGGACAATAACTATGGCTACACCTTC
TRBV11-2	TRBJ2-7	TRBD1	-	CASSSWTGRGNEQYF	TGTGCCAGCAGCTCCTGGACAGGACGAGGGAACGAGCAGTACTTC
TRBV4-1	TRBJ1-2	TRBD1	-	CASSSVQTGGHGYTF	TGCGCCAGCAGCTCCGTACAGACAGGGGGTCATGGCTACACCTTC
TRBV4-1	TRBJ1-4	-	-	CASSQFLSGEKLFF	TGCGCCAGCAGCCAGTTCCTATCGGGGGAAAAACTGTTTTTT
TRBV7-2	TRBJ1-3	-	many	CASSTRGNSGNTIYF	TGTGCCAGCAGCACAAGGGGGAACTCTGGAAACACCATATATTTT
TRBV12-3/TRBV12-4	TRBJ2-3	-	few	CASSPDSGPGYTQYF	TGTGCCAGCAGTCCGGACTCGGGACCGGGGTATACGCAGTATTTT
TRBV25-1	TRBJ2-7	-	-	CATEDKLSYEQYF	TGTGCCACTGAGGACAAACTTTCCTACGAGCAGTACTTC
TRBV7-8	TRBJ2-1	TRBD2	few	CAIHLAGNNEQFF	TGTGCCATCCACTTAGCGGGAAACAATGAGCAGTTCTTC
TRBV27	TRBJ2-7	-	-	CASSLWGQYEQYF	TGTGCCAGCAGTTTATGGGGACAATACGAGCAGTACTTC
TRBV7-9	TRBJ2-5	-	few	CASSHGETQYF	TGTGCCAGCAGCCATGGAGAGACCCAGTACTTC
TRBV18	TRBJ1-5	TRBD1	-	CASSPRTGVQPQHF	TGTGCCAGCTCACCCAGGACAGGGGTGCAGCCCCAGCATTTT
TRBV7-9	TRBJ2-1	-	few	CASSLSGANEQFF	TGTGCCAGCAGCTTATCGGGGGCCAATGAGCAGTTCTTC
TRBV7-2	TRBJ1-6	TRBD1	-	CANSLAIQGQAPNSPLHF	TGTGCCAACAGCTTAGCGATCCAGGGACAGGCCCCGAATTCACCCCTCCACTTT
TRBV2	TRBJ2-5	TRBD2	-	CASSLTPSGVDQETQYF	TGTGCCAGCAGCCTCACTCCTAGCGGGGTAGACCAAGAGACCCAGTACTTC
TRBV10-3	TRBJ2-7	TRBD1	few	CAISESGQRYEQYF	TGTGCCATCAGTGAGTCGGGACAGAGGTACGAGCAGTACTTC
TRBV7-6	TRBJ1-1	-	few	CASSLGTRGKITEAFF	TGTGCCAGCAGCTTGGGAACCAGGGGCAAGATCACTGAAGCTTTCTTT
TRBV2	TRBJ1-3	-	-	CASSSLPAALSGNTIYF	TGTGCCAGCAGTTCACTCCCGGCGGCCCTCTCTGGAAACACCATATATTTT
TRBV6-1	TRBJ2-7	-	once	CASSEAWQPYEQYF	TGTGCCAGCAGTGAAGCTTGGCAGCCCTACGAGCAGTACTTC
TRBV29-1	TRBJ1-2	-	-	CSAMGMRGGGYTF	TGCAGCGCAATGGGAATGCGGGGCGGCGGCTACACCTTC
TRBV9	TRBJ2-1	TRBD1	-	CASSVGTGGLDEQFF	TGTGCCAGCAGCGTAGGGACAGGGGGTTTGGATGAGCAGTTCTTC
TRBV7-2	TRBJ2-1	-	-	CASSLAMTSRLTFF	TGTGCCAGCAGCTTAGCAATGACTAGTCGGTTGACGTTCTTC